A selection of T cell receptor beta chains follows, all from one sample in a study of spatial heterogeneity in lung cancer. TCRdb reprocessed the 5' RACE reads with MiXCR, giving one entry per CDR3 protein. The repertoire holds roughly 79,000 distinct CDR3 sequences, around an eighth seen once, with approximately 4.6% in the top ten. Sample: PBMCs, taken at surgery. These receptor sequences come from a male donor with early-stage non-small cell lung cancer. Each CDR3 is given with its conserved first and last residue. D genes are given only for firm matches. For some rows the clone size is stated as once, few or many, or as a class when expanded; others skip it.

j_gene: TRBJ2-1; v_gene: TRBV13; d_gene: NA; abundance: NA; CDR3aa: CASSSSTGMNEQFF; CDR3nt: TGTGCCAGCAGCTCCTCGACGGGAATGAATGAGCAGTTCTTC
j_gene: TRBJ2-1; v_gene: TRBV7-9; d_gene: TRBD1; abundance: few; CDR3aa: CASSSPGQGHNEQFF; CDR3nt: TGTGCCAGCAGCTCCCCGGGACAGGGGCACAATGAGCAGTTCTTC
j_gene: TRBJ1-2; v_gene: TRBV12-3/TRBV12-4; d_gene: NA; abundance: few; CDR3aa: CAIRGGYTF; CDR3nt: TGTGCCATCAGGGGTGGCTACACCTTC
j_gene: TRBJ2-5; v_gene: TRBV20-1; d_gene: TRBD2; abundance: few; CDR3aa: CSAKGLAEETQYF; CDR3nt: TGCAGTGCCAAGGGACTAGCGGAAGAGACCCAGTACTTC
j_gene: TRBJ1-5; v_gene: TRBV6-2/TRBV6-3; d_gene: NA; abundance: many; CDR3aa: CASTLGLISNQPQHF; CDR3nt: TGTGCCAGCACCTTAGGACTTATTAGCAATCAGCCCCAGCATTTT
j_gene: TRBJ1-1; v_gene: TRBV7-3; d_gene: NA; abundance: few; CDR3aa: CASSFPGATEAFF; CDR3nt: TGTGCCAGCAGCTTCCCAGGGGCCACTGAAGCTTTCTTT
j_gene: TRBJ2-7; v_gene: TRBV29-1; d_gene: TRBD2; abundance: many; CDR3aa: CSVDIGGSREQYF; CDR3nt: TGCAGCGTTGATATCGGGGGGTCACGCGAGCAGTACTTC
j_gene: TRBJ2-1; v_gene: TRBV29-1; d_gene: NA; abundance: NA; CDR3aa: CSVEKTGTDEQFF; CDR3nt: TGCAGCGTTGAAAAAACAGGGACCGATGAGCAGTTCTTC
j_gene: TRBJ2-7; v_gene: TRBV18; d_gene: NA; abundance: NA; CDR3aa: CASSIQGGAPYEQYF; CDR3nt: TGTGCCAGCTCGATCCAGGGAGGCGCGCCCTACGAGCAGTACTTC
j_gene: TRBJ2-3; v_gene: TRBV7-3; d_gene: TRBD2; abundance: many; CDR3aa: CASSLGLAGGRDTQYF; CDR3nt: TGTGCCAGCAGCTTGGGACTAGCGGGGGGCCGAGATACGCAGTATTTT
j_gene: TRBJ1-3; v_gene: TRBV9; d_gene: TRBD1; abundance: NA; CDR3aa: CASSVKQGASGNTIYF; CDR3nt: TGTGCCAGCAGCGTAAAACAGGGGGCGTCCGGAAACACCATATATTTT
j_gene: TRBJ2-7; v_gene: TRBV29-1; d_gene: TRBD2; abundance: NA; CDR3aa: CSSRTSGNYEQYF; CDR3nt: TGCAGCTCTAGGACTAGCGGGAACTACGAGCAGTACTTC
j_gene: TRBJ2-3; v_gene: TRBV20-1; d_gene: TRBD2; abundance: many; CDR3aa: CSARMTSGLTDTQYF; CDR3nt: TGCAGTGCTAGGATGACTAGCGGGCTTACAGATACGCAGTATTTT
j_gene: TRBJ2-1; v_gene: TRBV12-3/TRBV12-4; d_gene: TRBD1; abundance: NA; CDR3aa: CASRPGQFHYNEQFF; CDR3nt: TGTGCCAGCAGGCCGGGACAGTTCCACTACAATGAGCAGTTCTTC
j_gene: TRBJ1-5; v_gene: TRBV7-2; d_gene: NA; abundance: NA; CDR3aa: CASSFSGGQHQPQHF; CDR3nt: TGTGCCAGCAGCTTTAGTGGGGGCCAGCATCAGCCCCAGCATTTT
j_gene: TRBJ2-7; v_gene: TRBV6-2/TRBV6-3; d_gene: TRBD1; abundance: NA; CDR3aa: CASSYGDREDEQYF; CDR3nt: TGTGCCAGCAGTTATGGGGACAGGGAGGACGAGCAGTACTTC
j_gene: TRBJ2-7; v_gene: TRBV7-3; d_gene: TRBD1; abundance: few; CDR3aa: CASSSLGTVDNEQYF; CDR3nt: TGTGCCAGCAGCTCACTAGGGACAGTGGATAACGAGCAGTACTTC
j_gene: TRBJ2-4; v_gene: TRBV6-2/TRBV6-3; d_gene: NA; abundance: many; CDR3aa: CASSPVGDIQYF; CDR3nt: TGTGCCAGCAGTCCTGTTGGGGACATTCAGTACTTC
j_gene: TRBJ1-1; v_gene: TRBV6-5; d_gene: TRBD1; abundance: few; CDR3aa: CASSYSGTGNTEAFF; CDR3nt: TGTGCCAGCAGTTACTCAGGGACAGGAAACACTGAAGCTTTCTTT
j_gene: TRBJ2-4; v_gene: TRBV29-1; d_gene: NA; abundance: medium-sized; CDR3aa: CSVPRGNIQYF; CDR3nt: TGCAGCGTTCCCAGAGGGAACATTCAGTACTTC
j_gene: TRBJ2-3; v_gene: TRBV5-4; d_gene: TRBD2; abundance: NA; CDR3aa: CASSLELAGDRDTQYF; CDR3nt: TGTGCCAGCAGCTTGGAACTAGCGGGAGATAGAGATACGCAGTATTTT
j_gene: TRBJ1-3; v_gene: TRBV19; d_gene: NA; abundance: NA; CDR3aa: CASISYGYSGNTIYF; CDR3nt: TGTGCCAGTATTTCGTACGGATACTCTGGAAACACCATATATTTT
j_gene: TRBJ2-7; v_gene: TRBV5-1; d_gene: NA; abundance: few; CDR3aa: CASSLAASEQGEQYF; CDR3nt: TGCGCCAGCAGCTTGGCCGCGAGTGAGCAGGGCGAGCAGTACTTC
j_gene: TRBJ2-5; v_gene: TRBV15; d_gene: TRBD1; abundance: few; CDR3aa: CATSNEGVRDRGPPTQYF; CDR3nt: TGTGCCACCAGCAACGAAGGAGTAAGAGACAGGGGTCCCCCGACCCAGTACTTC
j_gene: TRBJ2-5; v_gene: TRBV3-1; d_gene: TRBD1; abundance: few; CDR3aa: CASSHKFGQGATREVETQYF; CDR3nt: TGTGCCAGCAGCCATAAGTTCGGACAGGGGGCTACCAGGGAGGTTGAGACCCAGTACTTC
j_gene: TRBJ2-5; v_gene: TRBV7-9; d_gene: TRBD1; abundance: NA; CDR3aa: CASSPWTGGAETQYF; CDR3nt: TGTGCCAGCAGCCCCTGGACAGGGGGCGCCGAGACCCAGTACTTC
j_gene: TRBJ2-7; v_gene: TRBV6-6; d_gene: NA; abundance: few; CDR3aa: CASSWGRIYEQYF; CDR3nt: TGTGCCAGCAGTTGGGGCAGGATATACGAGCAGTACTTC
j_gene: TRBJ2-1; v_gene: TRBV14; d_gene: NA; abundance: NA; CDR3aa: CASSQDRGTVYNEQFF; CDR3nt: TGTGCCAGCAGCCAAGATCGAGGGACTGTCTACAATGAGCAGTTCTTC
j_gene: TRBJ1-5; v_gene: TRBV20-1; d_gene: NA; abundance: NA; CDR3aa: CSASMGDQPQHF; CDR3nt: TGCAGTGCTAGTATGGGGGATCAGCCCCAGCATTTT
j_gene: TRBJ2-7; v_gene: TRBV20-1; d_gene: TRBD1; abundance: few; CDR3aa: CSASSAGTGTSYEQYF; CDR3nt: TGCAGTGCTAGCTCGGCCGGGACAGGTACCTCCTACGAGCAGTACTTC
j_gene: TRBJ2-3; v_gene: TRBV10-3; d_gene: TRBD2; abundance: many; CDR3aa: CAIMSGRLTDTQYF; CDR3nt: TGTGCCATCATGAGCGGGAGGCTCACAGATACGCAGTATTTT
j_gene: TRBJ2-5; v_gene: TRBV19; d_gene: NA; abundance: NA; CDR3aa: CASSPRYQETQYF; CDR3nt: TGTGCCAGTAGTCCCCGGTACCAAGAGACCCAGTACTTC
j_gene: TRBJ2-3; v_gene: TRBV3-1; d_gene: NA; abundance: NA; CDR3aa: CASSQDSRLDTDTQYF; CDR3nt: TGTGCCAGCAGCCAAGATAGCCGCCTAGACACAGATACGCAGTATTTT
j_gene: TRBJ2-5; v_gene: TRBV5-1; d_gene: NA; abundance: many; CDR3aa: CASSLSPQVGITETQYF; CDR3nt: TGCGCCAGCAGCTTGTCTCCGCAGGTTGGAATAACAGAGACCCAGTACTTC
j_gene: TRBJ2-1; v_gene: TRBV3-1; d_gene: NA; abundance: many; CDR3aa: CASTHPGVNEQFF; CDR3nt: TGTGCCAGCACCCACCCGGGGGTCAATGAGCAGTTCTTC
j_gene: TRBJ1-1; v_gene: TRBV29-1; d_gene: NA; abundance: many; CDR3aa: CSVVDRIKTTEAFF; CDR3nt: TGCAGCGTAGTCGACAGGATAAAAACCACTGAAGCTTTCTTT
j_gene: TRBJ1-6; v_gene: TRBV12-3/TRBV12-4; d_gene: TRBD1; abundance: NA; CDR3aa: CASTQDRDDSPLHF; CDR3nt: TGTGCCAGCACCCAAGACAGGGATGATTCACCCCTCCACTTT
j_gene: TRBJ1-5; v_gene: TRBV5-1; d_gene: NA; abundance: many; CDR3aa: CASSLGQGSQPQHF; CDR3nt: TGCGCCAGCAGCTTGGGGCAGGGGAGTCAGCCCCAGCATTTT
j_gene: TRBJ1-2; v_gene: TRBV7-9; d_gene: NA; abundance: few; CDR3aa: CASTDTGPSGYGYTF; CDR3nt: TGTGCCAGCACCGATACAGGGCCTTCGGGCTATGGCTACACCTTC
j_gene: TRBJ2-1; v_gene: TRBV3-1; d_gene: TRBD1; abundance: few; CDR3aa: CASSLGQVNNEQFF; CDR3nt: TGTGCCAGCAGCTTGGGACAGGTAAACAATGAGCAGTTCTTC
j_gene: TRBJ2-2; v_gene: TRBV30; d_gene: NA; abundance: few; CDR3aa: CAWSTGGELFF; CDR3nt: TGTGCCTGGAGTACAGGGGGGGAGCTGTTTTTT
j_gene: TRBJ2-7; v_gene: TRBV14; d_gene: TRBD1; abundance: NA; CDR3aa: CASSWGQSYEQYF; CDR3nt: TGTGCCAGCAGCTGGGGACAGAGCTACGAGCAGTACTTC